This TCR beta chain originates from a study of blood T cell repertoires in COVID-19. Background on the study: The United States, Italy and Spain supplied acute and convalescent COVID-19 samples. T cells, B-cell-depleted T cells, or PBMCs supplied cDNA or gDNA.

Germline V gene data show CDR1 as LGHDT and CDR2 as YNNKEL (reference sequence). The CDR3 is 16 amino acids. J lost 3 bases, V lost 3 bases, and 8 bases had no gene match. The protocol was immunoSEQ multiplex PCR, while the TCRdb copy is restricted to in-frame clones and leaves out a portion. Among about 140,000 clones listed, around 88% were seen once. The receptor comes from a woman aged 55-70 years with acute or convalescent COVID-19. The sample was peripheral blood. V usage is TRBV3-1 (or the pseudogene TRBV3-2) and J usage is TRBJ1-2; the match to TRBD1 covers 9 bases. CDR3 nucleotide sequence: TGTGCCAGCAGCCATATGGGACAGGGTCGGCACTATGGCTACACCTTC. Amino acids: CASSHMGQGRHYGYTF.